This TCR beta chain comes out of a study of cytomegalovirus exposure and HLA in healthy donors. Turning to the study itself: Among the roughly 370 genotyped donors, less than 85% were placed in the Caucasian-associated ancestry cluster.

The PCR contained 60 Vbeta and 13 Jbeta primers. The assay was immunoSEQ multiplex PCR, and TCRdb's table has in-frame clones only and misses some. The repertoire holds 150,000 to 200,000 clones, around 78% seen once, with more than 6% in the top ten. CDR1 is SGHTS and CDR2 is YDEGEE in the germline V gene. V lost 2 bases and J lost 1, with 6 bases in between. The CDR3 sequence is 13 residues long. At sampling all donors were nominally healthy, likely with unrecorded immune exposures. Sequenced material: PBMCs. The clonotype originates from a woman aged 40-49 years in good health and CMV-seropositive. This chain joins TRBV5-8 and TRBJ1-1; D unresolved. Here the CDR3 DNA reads TGTGCCAGCAGCTTTCTGGCGAACACTGAAGCTTTCTTT. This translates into CASSFLANTEAFF.